These T cell receptor beta chains were read from a single sample in a study of CD8+ T cells in alopecia areata. Method: immunoSEQ multiplex PCR; TCRdb's copy keeps in-frame clones and lacks some. The repertoire holds approximately 12,000 clones, around 63% seen once, with less than 15% in the top ten. The specimen sequenced was skin. The source is a human donor with alopecia areata. Each CDR3 is given without its conserved first and last residue. The order of the fields is J gene, V gene, CDR3 protein.

j_call: TRBJ2-1; v_call: TRBV11-1; cdr3_aa: ASSLVNNEQF
j_call: TRBJ1-5; v_call: TRBV28; cdr3_aa: ASKGASGRWPQH
j_call: TRBJ2-1; v_call: TRBV7-2; cdr3_aa: ASSQTSGGYNEQF
j_call: TRBJ1-1; v_call: TRBV30; cdr3_aa: AWAVNTEAF
j_call: TRBJ2-5; v_call: TRBV4-1; cdr3_aa: ASSLDYKETQY
j_call: TRBJ2-5; v_call: TRBV5-1; cdr3_aa: ASSPDGSGAQY
j_call: TRBJ1-6; v_call: TRBV29-1; cdr3_aa: SVGDSSYNSPLH
j_call: TRBJ1-1; v_call: TRBV27; cdr3_aa: ASSANRDGDTEAF
j_call: TRBJ2-1; v_call: TRBV9; cdr3_aa: ASSDGDSYNEQF
j_call: TRBJ2-1; v_call: TRBV7-6; cdr3_aa: ASSLGQGSSYNEQF
j_call: TRBJ1-1; v_call: TRBV5-1; cdr3_aa: ASSKLSGHSKNTEAF
j_call: TRBJ2-3; v_call: TRBV7-2; cdr3_aa: ASSTGVGTDTQY
j_call: TRBJ1-1; v_call: TRBV5-1; cdr3_aa: ASNAGGQFSEAF
j_call: TRBJ2-3; v_call: TRBV7-2; cdr3_aa: ASSLVNGDTQY
j_call: TRBJ2-7; v_call: TRBV2; cdr3_aa: ASSEVAVGRREQY
j_call: TRBJ2-3; v_call: TRBV5-5; cdr3_aa: ASSFTGSGSADTQY
j_call: TRBJ2-7; v_call: TRBV11-2; cdr3_aa: ASSSTVYEQY
j_call: TRBJ2-6; v_call: TRBV11-2; cdr3_aa: ASSFHLSGANVLT
j_call: TRBJ2-5; v_call: TRBV4-2; cdr3_aa: ASSRTGTERDQY
j_call: TRBJ2-1; v_call: TRBV7-8; cdr3_aa: ASSPDRTSGPSSYNEQF
j_call: TRBJ2-3; v_call: TRBV11-1; cdr3_aa: ASSFRGQPTDTQY
j_call: TRBJ1-1; v_call: TRBV9; cdr3_aa: ASTYRTEMNTEAF
j_call: TRBJ2-1; v_call: TRBV27; cdr3_aa: ASSSPWGDKPNEQF
j_call: TRBJ2-7; v_call: TRBV5-8; cdr3_aa: ASSPGASYEQY
j_call: TRBJ1-2; v_call: TRBV5-4; cdr3_aa: ASSLRAGGFSYT
j_call: TRBJ1-2; v_call: TRBV6-5; cdr3_aa: ASSYPLGTGYGYT
j_call: TRBJ1-3; v_call: TRBV7-2; cdr3_aa: ASSLLKGDRDGNTIY
j_call: TRBJ1-5; v_call: TRBV6-1; cdr3_aa: ASGEYSNQPQH
j_call: TRBJ2-3; v_call: TRBV14; cdr3_aa: ASSQATSYGSDTQY
j_call: TRBJ2-2; v_call: TRBV19; cdr3_aa: ASSIPGTGDYTGELF
j_call: TRBJ1-2; v_call: TRBV29-1; cdr3_aa: SVRSAALRQPLYYGYT
j_call: TRBJ2-2; v_call: TRBV5-1; cdr3_aa: ASSLGQGGTGELF
j_call: TRBJ1-5; v_call: TRBV19; cdr3_aa: ASRAGTSGGNQPQH
j_call: TRBJ2-7; v_call: TRBV7-8; cdr3_aa: ASSLGAYEQY
j_call: TRBJ2-7; v_call: TRBV6-6; cdr3_aa: ASSYSRGGLNEQY
j_call: TRBJ2-1; v_call: TRBV19; cdr3_aa: ASCTKYNEQF
j_call: TRBJ2-1; v_call: TRBV7-9; cdr3_aa: ASSVTGDEQF
j_call: TRBJ2-7; v_call: TRBV5-4; cdr3_aa: ASSPGTSGKLNEQY
j_call: TRBJ1-5; v_call: TRBV5-8; cdr3_aa: ASSFSPGGLSASNQPQH
j_call: TRBJ2-5; v_call: TRBV5-1; cdr3_aa: ASSFQGGQETQY
j_call: TRBJ2-7; v_call: TRBV25-1; cdr3_aa: ASSQGYEQY
j_call: TRBJ2-2; v_call: TRBV28; cdr3_aa: ASSLGGALTGELF
j_call: TRBJ2-7; v_call: TRBV10-3; cdr3_aa: AISESLEGEQY
j_call: TRBJ1-1; v_call: TRBV7-9; cdr3_aa: ASSEGRNTEAF
j_call: TRBJ2-2; v_call: TRBV20-1; cdr3_aa: SAWAGRELF
j_call: TRBJ2-5; v_call: TRBV7-9; cdr3_aa: ASSLGRDRETQY
j_call: -; v_call: TRBV6-1; cdr3_aa: ASGRGQYYEQY
j_call: TRBJ1-1; v_call: TRBV5-8; cdr3_aa: ASSAWPGDTEAF
j_call: TRBJ2-5; v_call: TRBV10-3; cdr3_aa: AISEGRPGETQY